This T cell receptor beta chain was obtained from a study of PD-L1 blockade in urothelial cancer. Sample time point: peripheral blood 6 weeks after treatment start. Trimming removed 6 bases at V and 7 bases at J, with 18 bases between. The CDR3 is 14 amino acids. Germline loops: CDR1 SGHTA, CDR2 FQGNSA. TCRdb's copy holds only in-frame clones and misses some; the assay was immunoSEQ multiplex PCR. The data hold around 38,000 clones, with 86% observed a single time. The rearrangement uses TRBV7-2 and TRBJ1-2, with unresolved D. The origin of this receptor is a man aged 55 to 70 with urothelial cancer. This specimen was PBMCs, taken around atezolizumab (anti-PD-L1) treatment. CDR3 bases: TGTGCCAGCAGGTCGGCTGGGTTGACTCTTGGCTACACCTTC. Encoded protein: CASRSAGLTLGYTF.